This entry describes one TCR beta chain. In the authors' methods: Reference gene primer amplification gave nucleated cell count estimates. The protocol was immunoSEQ multiplex PCR, while the TCRdb copy is restricted to in-frame clones and leaves out a portion. The DNA gave D and trimming, while V, J and clone size come from that table. The sample shows roughly 100,000 clones, 75% to 85% of them seen only once. This sample stems from a study of blood T cell repertoires in COVID-19. Whole-study context: The United States, Italy and Spain were the sources of the acute and convalescent COVID-19 samples. Nucleic acid was either cDNA or gDNA, and it came from T cells, B-cell-depleted T cells, or PBMCs.

The ends were cut back, 0 bases at V and 9 bases at J, with 11 bases in the middle. Germline V lookup: CDR1 LGHNA, CDR2 YSLEER. CDR3 size: 14 residues. Sequenced sample: peripheral blood. This rearrangement joins TRBV4-3 to TRBJ2-2; D is possibly TRBD2 (6 bases). This receptor was identified in a man aged 60 to 75 with acute or convalescent COVID-19. Written as DNA, the CDR3 is TGCGCCAGCAGCCAAGAAGGGGCGGGAAGGGAGCTGTTTTTT. Residues: CASSQEGAGRELFF.